This TCR beta chain was captured in a study of beta chain features in type 1 diabetes. Germline assignment: CDR1 LNHDA and CDR2 SQIVND (reference sequence). The V gene lost 6 bases and the J gene lost 13 bases, with 16 bases spanning the gap. The CDR3 is made up of 13 amino acids. This clone has just a few counts. The study reverse transcribed the entire isolated RNA, so it sequenced expressed TCRB transcripts. Repertoires were generated with immunoSEQ multiplex PCR, while TCRdb's copy carries only in-frame clones and drops some. The profile covers 400,000 to 500,000 clones, with about 15% appearing a single time and 0.035% to 0.04% taken by the ten largest.

J is TRBJ1-6 and V is TRBV19, with unresolved D. Sample: naive CD4+ T cells from blood. The sequence was obtained from a man aged 25 to 45 in good health. The CDR3 reads CASSGLRVDPLHF. CDR3 nucleotides: TGTGCCAGTAGCGGTCTAAGGGTGGATCCCCTCCACTTT.